The 19 T cell receptor beta chains given below trace back to one sample, sequenced in a study of a mutant IDH1 vaccine in newly diagnosed glioma. The time point denotes: baseline, week 1 (first vaccination visit). Treatment indicated: pre-vaccination baseline after standard-of-care therapy. Sequencing was performed with immunoSEQ multiplex PCR; in TCRdb, only in-frame clones are kept and a portion is missing. Among approximately 16,000 clones listed, about 95% were seen once. Source: peripheral blood mononuclear cells (PBMCs), taken from a glioma patient treated with radiotherapy, temozolomide or both. Every receptor here comes from a woman aged 18-35 years with glioma. Some clones in this sample may be carry-over from other donors' samples.

The chain has TRBV6-5 and TRBJ1-2, with TRBD1 as a possible D gene (5 bases). The germline gives CDR1 MNHEY, CDR2 SVGAGI. The CDR3 is 13 residues long. Trimming removed 6 bases at V and 2 bases at J, with 10 bases between. CDR3 loop: CASSVQENYGYTF. CDR3 DNA sequence: TGTGCCAGCAGCGTACAGGAGAACTATGGCTACACCTTC.

The J gene is TRBJ2-1, the V gene TRBV6-4; 9 nucleotides agree with TRBD1. This CDR3 is built from 14 residues. The J segment lost 5 bases and the V segment lost 3 bases, leaving 2 bases of the junction unmatched. Germline-derived CDR1 and CDR2 are MRHNA and SNTAGT. In nucleotides, the CDR3 is TGTGCCAGCAGTGAAGGGACAGGGAACAATGAGCAGTTCTTC. The encoded protein is CASSEGTGNNEQFF.

The chain combines TRBV15 with TRBJ2-2; 14 bases agree with TRBD2. V dropped 5 bases and J dropped 7; count of bases not matched to a gene: 6. The CDR3 covers 16 residues. The V gene's germline CDR1 is LNHNV and CDR2 YYDKDF (reference sequence). The CDR3 bases are TGTGCCACCAGCGGACGACTAGCGGGAGGGATCGGGGAGCTGTTTTTT. Protein: CATSGRLAGGIGELFF.

This clone was counted a few times. The chain employs TRBV7-9 and TRBJ2-7, with D possibly being TRBD1 (6 bases). The CDR3 totals 15 residues. Germline assignment: CDR1 SEHNR and CDR2 FQNEAQ (reference sequence). V gave up 3 bases and J gave up 1 base, with 13 bases separating them. The CDR3 protein is CASSLSPGQSYEQYF. The CDR3 DNA reads as TGTGCCAGCAGCTTGTCCCCAGGACAGTCCTACGAGCAGTACTTC.

This chain links TRBV5-1 with TRBJ2-1; D remains ambiguous. CDR3 length: 15 residues. V was shortened by 0 bases and J by 0 bases, with 7 bases between the two germline ends. The germline gives CDR1 SGHRS, CDR2 YFSETQ. The CDR3 DNA is TGCGCCAGCAGCTTGGATAGTGTCTCCTACAATGAGCAGTTCTTC. Residues: CASSLDSVSYNEQFF.

The rearrangement joins TRBV29-1 to TRBJ2-3; 12 nucleotides align to TRBD2. The CDR3 loop spans 14 amino acids. The junction had 9 bases not matched to a gene; V was cut back by 8 bases and J by 6 bases. Germline V gene data show CDR1 as SQVTM and CDR2 as ANQGSEA. CDR3 loop: CSLKTSGSLDTQYF. DNA of the CDR3: TGCAGCCTGAAGACTAGCGGGAGTTTGGATACGCAGTATTTT.

This chain uses TRBV10-2 with TRBJ1-4; possibly TRBD1 for D (5 bases). Germline values: CDR1 WSHSY, CDR2 SAAADI. V was shortened by 7 bases and J by 0 bases, with 12 bases between the two germline ends. CDR3 length equals 15 residues. The CDR3 coding sequence is TGCGCCAGCACCGCGGGGCAGACAACTAATGAAAAACTGTTTTTT. Amino acid sequence: CASTAGQTTNEKLFF.

V is TRBV6-5 and J is TRBJ2-7; TRBD2 is a possible D gene (5 bases). Germline values: CDR1 MNHEY, CDR2 SVGAGI. This CDR3 region has 13 residues. Trimming removed 6 bases at V and 5 bases at J, with 14 bases between. DNA of the CDR3: TGTGCCAGCAGCCGTACGGGGTATAACGAGCAGTACTTC. This codes for CASSRTGYNEQYF.

The chain recombines TRBV19 with TRBJ2-2; D ambiguous. Germline assignment: CDR1 LNHDA and CDR2 SQIVND (reference sequence). V was pared by 4 bases and J by 0 bases, with 9 bases between. The CDR3 length is 15 residues. The CDR3 sequence is CASSRGSTNTGELFF. The CDR3 nucleotides read TGTGCCAGTAGTAGGGGAAGTACGAACACCGGGGAGCTGTTTTTT.

The chain couples TRBV5-4 to TRBJ1-2, with TRBD1 identical over 8 bases. Trimming took 3 bases from V and 7 from J; bases not matched to a gene: 8. Germline CDR1 and CDR2: SGHNT and YYREEE (reference sequence). The CDR3 contains 14 residues. The CDR3 nucleotides read TGTGCCAGCAGCTCAACAACAGGGGGTTTTGGCTACACCTTC. It yields the protein CASSSTTGGFGYTF.

The genes are TRBV6-1 and TRBJ2-7; perhaps D is TRBD1 or TRBD2 (5 bases each). V dropped 4 bases and J dropped 4 bases, with 20 bases sitting between them. The CDR3 extends over 16 amino acids. The V gene's germline CDR1 is MNHNS and CDR2 SASEGT. CDR3 in DNA: TGTGCCAGCAGTGGGGGCGCCGGGGCAAAAGTGTACGAGCAGTACTTC. Residues: CASSGGAGAKVYEQYF.

V is TRBV6-5 and J is TRBJ1-2; no clear D gene. Germline-derived CDR1 and CDR2 are MNHEY and SVGAGI. This CDR3 region has 12 residues. The V and J ends lost 4 bases and 8 bases respectively, with 11 bases between them. The CDR3: CASSSRTRGYTF. The CDR3 DNA follows: TGTGCCAGCAGTTCCCGGACTCGGGGCTACACCTTC.

This chain connects TRBV10-3 to TRBJ2-7, with unresolved D. The CDR3 has 13 amino acids. Germline loops: CDR1 ENHRY, CDR2 SYGVKD. V was clipped by 0 bases and J by 2 bases, with 5 bases between them. CDR3 residues: CAISESGTYEQYF. The CDR3 nucleotides read TGTGCCATCAGTGAGTCGGGGACCTACGAGCAGTACTTC.

J is TRBJ2-5 and V is TRBV30; TRBD1 or TRBD2 may be the D gene (5 bases each). The V end was cut by 2 bases, the J end by 4 bases, with 17 bases between. The germline gives CDR1 GTSNPN, CDR2 SVGIG (reference sequence). This CDR3 spans 15 amino acids. CDR3 sequence: CAWSREGRLPETQYF. Written as DNA, the CDR3 is TGTGCCTGGAGTCGCGAGGGACGACTACCAGAGACCCAGTACTTC. Filled out from reference TRBV30 and TRBJ2-5, the complete variable domain reads SQTIHQWPATLVQPVGSPLSLECTVEGTSNPNLYWYRQAAGRGLQLLFYSVGIGQISSEVPQNLSASRPQDRQFILSSKKLLLSDSGFYLCAWSREGRLPETQYFGPGTRLLVL.

V is TRBV7-2 and J is TRBJ1-2; 7 nucleotides align to TRBD1. Germline assignment: CDR1 SGHTA and CDR2 FQGNSA. The CDR3 length is 14 residues. V gave up 5 bases and J gave up 1 base; unmatched junction bases: 4. CDR3 bases: TGTGCCAGCAGCGTGACAGGGATTAACTATGGCTACACCTTC. Amino acids: CASSVTGINYGYTF.

The rearrangement joins TRBV10-3 to TRBJ2-1; possible D gene TRBD2, 5 bases. The CDR3 covers 14 residues. With 5 bases removed from V and 1 base from J, the gap between germline ends came to 9 bases. CDR1 is ENHRY, CDR2 SYGVKD, per germline. The CDR3 DNA follows: TGTGCCATCAGTAGACTATATTCCTACAATGAGCAGTTCTTC. This translates into CAISRLYSYNEQFF.

The rearrangement links TRBV7-8 to TRBJ1-6; no firm D call. Germline V lookup: CDR1 SGHVS, CDR2 FQNEAQ. The CDR3 consists of 18 residues. V was cut by 2 bases and J by 0 bases, with 14 bases left in between. The CDR3 DNA reads as TGTGCCAGCAGCTTAAGTTCGGCCGTGAGCTCCTATAATTCACCCCTCCACTTT. Protein sequence: CASSLSSAVSSYNSPLHF.

The V call is TRBV5-4, the J call TRBJ1-1, with D tentatively TRBD1 (5 bases). Trimming took 3 bases from V and 5 from J, leaving 14 bases between them. The CDR3 spans 14 residues. Germline V lookup: CDR1 SGHNT, CDR2 YYREEE (reference sequence). The CDR3 DNA is TGTGCCAGCAGCTGGGGGGGGGTGATTACTGAAGCTTTCTTT. Encoded protein: CASSWGGVITEAFF. The whole variable domain, remainder taken from reference TRBV5-4 and TRBJ1-1, is ETGVTQSPTHLIKTRGQQVTLRCSSQSGHNTVSWYQQALGQGPQFIFQYYREEENGRGNFPPRFSGLQFPNYSSELNVNALELDDSALYLCASSWGGVITEAFFGQGTRLTVV.

The gene calls are TRBV5-4 and TRBJ2-7, with 8 bases that match TRBD1. The germline V gene encodes CDR1 SGHNT and CDR2 YYREEE (reference sequence). The V gene end was trimmed by 4 bases and the J gene end by 4 bases; junction bases not matched to a gene: 7. CDR3 size: 14 residues. The CDR3 region is CASSAGTGFYEQYF. In DNA form, the CDR3 reads TGTGCCAGCAGCGCGGGGACAGGCTTTTACGAGCAGTACTTC.